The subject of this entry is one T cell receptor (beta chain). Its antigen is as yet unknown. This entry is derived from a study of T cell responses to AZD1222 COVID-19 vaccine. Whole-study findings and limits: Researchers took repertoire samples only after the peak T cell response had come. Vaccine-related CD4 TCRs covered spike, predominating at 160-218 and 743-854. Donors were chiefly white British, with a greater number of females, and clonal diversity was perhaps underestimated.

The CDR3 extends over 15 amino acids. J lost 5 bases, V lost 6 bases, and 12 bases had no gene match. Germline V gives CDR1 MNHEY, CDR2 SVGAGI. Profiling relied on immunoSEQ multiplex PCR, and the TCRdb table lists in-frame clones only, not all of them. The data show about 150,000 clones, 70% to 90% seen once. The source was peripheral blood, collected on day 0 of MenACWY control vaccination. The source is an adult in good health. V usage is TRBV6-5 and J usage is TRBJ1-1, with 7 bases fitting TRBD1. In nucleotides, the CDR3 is TGTGCCAGCAGAACCGGACAGGTTGGAGGTACTGAAGCTTTCTTT. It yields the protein CASRTGQVGGTEAFF.